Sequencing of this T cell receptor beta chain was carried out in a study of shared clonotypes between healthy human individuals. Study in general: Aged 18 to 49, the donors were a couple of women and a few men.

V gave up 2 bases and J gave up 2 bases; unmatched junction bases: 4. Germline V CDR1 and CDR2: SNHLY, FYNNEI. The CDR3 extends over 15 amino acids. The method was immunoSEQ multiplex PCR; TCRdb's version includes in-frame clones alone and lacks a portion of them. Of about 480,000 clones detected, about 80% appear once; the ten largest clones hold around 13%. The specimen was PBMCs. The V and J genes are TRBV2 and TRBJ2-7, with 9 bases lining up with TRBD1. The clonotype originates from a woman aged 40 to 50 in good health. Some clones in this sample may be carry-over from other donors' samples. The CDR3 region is CASSEIRTGAYEQYF. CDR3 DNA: TGTGCCAGCAGTGAAATCAGGACAGGGGCCTACGAGCAGTACTTC. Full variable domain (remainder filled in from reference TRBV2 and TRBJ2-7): EPEVTQTPSHQVTQMGQEVILRCVPISNHLYFYWYRQILGQKVEFLVSFYNNEISEKSEIFDDQFSVERPDGSNFTLKIRSTKLEDSAMYFCASSEIRTGAYEQYFGPGTRLTVT.